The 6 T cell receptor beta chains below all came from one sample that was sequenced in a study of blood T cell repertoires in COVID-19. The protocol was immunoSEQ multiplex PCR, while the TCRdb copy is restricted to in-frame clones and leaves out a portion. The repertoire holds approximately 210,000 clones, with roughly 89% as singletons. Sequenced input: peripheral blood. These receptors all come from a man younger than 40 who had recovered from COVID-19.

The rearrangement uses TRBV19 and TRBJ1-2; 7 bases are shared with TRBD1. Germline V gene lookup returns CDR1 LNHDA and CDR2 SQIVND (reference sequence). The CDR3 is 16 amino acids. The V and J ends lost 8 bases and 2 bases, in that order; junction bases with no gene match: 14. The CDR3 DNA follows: TGTGCCAGTCGGGGTGAGACAGGGAAAGGAAACTATGGCTACACCTTC. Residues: CASRGETGKGNYGYTF.

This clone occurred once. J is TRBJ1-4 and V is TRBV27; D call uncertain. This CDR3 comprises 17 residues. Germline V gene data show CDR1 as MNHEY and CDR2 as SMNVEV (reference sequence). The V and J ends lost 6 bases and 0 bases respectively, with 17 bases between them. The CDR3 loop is CASSSPGLGATNEKLFF. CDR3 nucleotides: TGTGCCAGCAGCTCCCCCGGACTGGGTGCAACTAATGAAAAACTGTTTTTT.

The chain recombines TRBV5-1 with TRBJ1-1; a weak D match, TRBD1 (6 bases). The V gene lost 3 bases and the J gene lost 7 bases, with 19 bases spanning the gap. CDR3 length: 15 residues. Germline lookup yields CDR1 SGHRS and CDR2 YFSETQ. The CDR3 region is CASSSAAWGQSEAFF. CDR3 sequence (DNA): TGCGCCAGCAGCTCCGCCGCGTGGGGGCAGAGTGAAGCTTTCTTT.

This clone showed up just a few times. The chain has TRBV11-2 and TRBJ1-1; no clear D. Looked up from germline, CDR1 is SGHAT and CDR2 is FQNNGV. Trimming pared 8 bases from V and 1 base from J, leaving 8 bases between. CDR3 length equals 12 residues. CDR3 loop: CASGLTNTEAFF. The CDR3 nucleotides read TGTGCCAGCGGACTTACGAACACTGAAGCTTTCTTT.

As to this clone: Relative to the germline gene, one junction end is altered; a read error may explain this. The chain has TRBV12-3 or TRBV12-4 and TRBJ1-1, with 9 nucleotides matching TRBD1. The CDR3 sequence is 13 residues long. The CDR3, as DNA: TGTGCCAGCAGTTTTTCGGCGGACAGGGGAATTTTATTT. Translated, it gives CASSFSADRGILF.

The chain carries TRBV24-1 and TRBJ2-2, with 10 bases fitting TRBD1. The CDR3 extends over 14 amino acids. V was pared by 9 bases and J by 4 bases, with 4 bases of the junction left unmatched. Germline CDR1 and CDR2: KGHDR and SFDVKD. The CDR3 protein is CATSGQGFTGELFF. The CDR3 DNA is TGTGCCACCTCGGGACAGGGGTTCACCGGGGAGCTGTTTTTT.